Each of the 25 T cell receptor beta chains below was sequenced from the same sample in a study of cytomegalovirus exposure and HLA in healthy donors. PCR employed 60 Vbeta and 13 Jbeta primers. Sequenced by immunoSEQ multiplex PCR; TCRdb stores in-frame clones only, minus some. Here the sample spans approximately 100,000 clones, about 80% being singletons. Sample: PBMCs. The receptors shown here come from a female donor in good health and CMV-seropositive.

This clone showed up just once. V gene TRBV4-1 combines with J gene TRBJ1-1; D is perhaps TRBD1 (5 bases). Germline CDR1 reads MGHRA; CDR2 reads YSYEKL. V was pared by 1 base and J by 0 bases, with 15 bases between. CDR3 length: 17 residues. The CDR3 region has the DNA TGCGCCAGCAGCCAAGGGGGCCTGCAGGGAATGAACACTGAAGCTTTCTTT. Its protein product is CASSQGGLQGMNTEAFF.

The genes are TRBV18 and TRBJ2-7, with TRBD1 matching 8 bases. The CDR3 sequence is 15 residues long. V was clipped by 3 bases and J by 1 base; unmatched bases: 5. Germline CDR1 is KGHSH and CDR2 is LQKENI. The CDR3 loop reads CASSPWTGKSYEQYF. The DNA of the CDR3 is TGTGCCAGCTCACCGTGGACAGGGAAGTCCTACGAGCAGTACTTC.

This clone has more than one count but fewer than ten. The chain joins TRBV10-3 to TRBJ2-7, with D possibly TRBD2 on 5 matching bases. Deletions cut 7 bases from V and 2 bases from J, with 15 bases between. Germline V gene data show CDR1 as ENHRY and CDR2 as SYGVKD. The CDR3 sequence is 14 residues long. For the CDR3, the DNA is TGTGCCATCACCCCCAGCCTACTAGCCTACGAGCAGTACTTC. Protein product: CAITPSLLAYEQYF.

This clone was recorded once. Different DNA sequences within this sample yield the same CDR3. The chain recombines TRBV19 with TRBJ1-1; D is possibly TRBD1 (6 bases). Trimming shortened V by 3 bases and J by 4 bases, and 12 bases separated the two germline ends. CDR3 length: 14 residues. Germline loops: CDR1 LNHDA, CDR2 SQIVND (reference sequence). The CDR3 is CASSMGGLGTEAFF. CDR3 bases: TGTGCCAGTAGTATGGGGGGGCTTGGCACTGAAGCTTTCTTT.

The V and J genes are TRBV19 and TRBJ1-5; D is perhaps TRBD1 (6 bases). Between the trimmed V and J ends, which lost 0 bases and 5 bases, there was a span of 17 bases. The germline V gene encodes CDR1 LNHDA and CDR2 SQIVND (reference sequence). This CDR3 is 17 amino acids long. The CDR3 coding sequence is TGTGCCAGTAGTATAGAACGGACAGCGGCGGCATATCAGCCCCAGCATTTT. It codes for CASSIERTAAAYQPQHF.

V usage is TRBV5-1 and J usage is TRBJ2-6; maybe TRBD2 (7 bases). Germline CDR1 reads SGHRS; CDR2 reads YFSETQ. The CDR3 loop spans 19 amino acids. Trimming pared 4 bases from V and 0 bases from J, leaving 20 bases between. The CDR3 DNA follows: TGCGCCAGCAGCCCGGGGGGCGGCAGGGTCCTCTCTGGGGCCAACGTCCTGACTTTC. Its protein product is CASSPGGGRVLSGANVLTF.

This clone was counted only a few times. V and J are TRBV11-2 and TRBJ2-7; 8 nucleotides line up with TRBD1. Germline trimming cut 5 bases from V and 7 bases from J; bases unmatched to any gene: 22. The germline gives CDR1 SGHAT, CDR2 FQNNGV. This CDR3 contains 18 residues. The CDR3 here is CASSRRAGLGRGLIEQYF. The CDR3 coding sequence is TGTGCCAGCAGCCGTAGAGCTGGGTTGGGCAGGGGGCTAATTGAGCAGTACTTC.

The chain is built from TRBV18 and TRBJ2-7, with 13 bases that match TRBD2. Losses at the gene ends were 3 bases for V and 6 bases for J; bases not matched to a gene: 11. The germline V gene encodes CDR1 KGHSH and CDR2 LQKENI. This CDR3 spans 17 amino acids. CDR3 loop: CASSPTGTSGASGEQYF. The CDR3 DNA reads as TGTGCCAGCTCACCGACCGGGACTAGCGGGGCGTCTGGCGAGCAGTACTTC. Supplemented by reference TRBV18 and TRBJ2-7, the full variable domain reads NAGVMQNPRHLVRRRGQEARLRCSPMKGHSHVYWYRQLPEEGLKFMVYLQKENIIDESGMPKERFSAEFPKEGPSILRIQQVVRGDSAAYFCASSPTGTSGASGEQYFGPGTRLTVT.

The chain joins TRBV5-1 to TRBJ2-7; D possibly corresponds to TRBD2 (6 bases). Germline CDR1 and CDR2: SGHRS and YFSETQ. V was clipped by 0 bases and J by 5 bases, with 9 bases between them. This CDR3 has 13 residues. DNA of the CDR3: TGCGCCAGCAGCTTGGGCCTAGCGAACGAGCAGTACTTC. Translated, it gives CASSLGLANEQYF.

CDR3 sequence: CASGLSGSVGEQYF. The CDR3 nucleotides read TGTGCTAGTGGTTTAAGCGGGAGTGTGGGCGAGCAGTACTTC. V is TRBV12-5 and J is TRBJ2-7, with 8 bases fitting TRBD2. The CDR3 is 14 amino acids. Losses at the gene ends were 3 bases for V and 6 bases for J; bases not matched to a gene: 7. Germline V gene lookup returns CDR1 LGHNT and CDR2 FRNRAP.

The genes are TRBV6-1 and TRBJ2-5; D not resolved. V was cut by 7 bases and J by 3 bases, with 18 bases left in between. This CDR3 spans 15 amino acids. CDR1 and CDR2 from the germline V gene are MNHNS and SASEGT. CDR3 sequence reads: CASTRNPEIKETQYF. The CDR3 DNA reads TGTGCCAGCACCAGAAATCCAGAAATAAAAGAGACCCAGTACTTC.

The gene calls are TRBV4-3 and TRBJ1-3; D gene ambiguous. Germline assignment: CDR1 LGHNA and CDR2 YSLEER. V was shortened by 0 bases and J by 3 bases, with 12 bases between the two germline ends. The CDR3 loop spans 16 amino acids. DNA of the CDR3: TGCGCCAGCAGCCAAGATCGATCCGGTAGTGGAAACACCATATATTTT. Translating gives CASSQDRSGSGNTIYF.

V usage is TRBV6-1 and J usage is TRBJ2-1, with D possibly TRBD2 on 5 matching bases. The V gene's germline CDR1 is MNHNS and CDR2 SASEGT. This CDR3 comprises 14 residues. Trimming pared 8 bases from V and 3 bases from J, leaving 14 bases between. The CDR3 coding sequence is TGTGCCAGCTGCCGGAGCGGTTACTACAATGAGCAGTTCTTC. Its translation is CASCRSGYYNEQFF.

The chain recombines TRBV19 with TRBJ2-1, with 13 bases lining up with TRBD2. The ends lost 5 bases at V and 4 bases at J; junction bases unmatched: 5. Germline V gene sequence: CDR1 LNHDA, CDR2 SQIVND (reference sequence). There are 16 residues in the CDR3. CDR3 bases: TGTGCCAGTAGTTTCCAGGGACTAGCGGGGTACAATGAGCAGTTCTTC. Translated, it gives CASSFQGLAGYNEQFF.

The chain combines TRBV15 with TRBJ2-1; TRBD2 matches 10 bases. Germline CDR1 reads LNHNV; CDR2 reads YYDKDF (reference sequence). The CDR3 length is 15 residues. The trim removed 4 bases at V and 9 bases at J, leaving 9 bases unmatched. The CDR3 DNA is TGTGCCACCAGCAAGATAGCGGGAGGAATAACTGAGCAGTTCTTC. This translates into CATSKIAGGITEQFF.

This clone was observed once. The chain uses TRBV5-1 and TRBJ2-3; D unresolved. Trimming removed 4 bases from V and 1 base from J, with 4 bases in between. The germline gives CDR1 SGHRS, CDR2 YFSETQ. This CDR3 region has 12 residues. The CDR3 bases are TGCGCCAGCAGCACAGGCACAGATACGCAGTATTTT. It specifies CASSTGTDTQYF.

The gene calls are TRBV6-6 and TRBJ1-4; 8 bases align to TRBD1. The CDR3 contains 13 residues. With 5 bases clipped from V and 14 bases from J, the junction kept 10 bases outside the gene matches. Per germline, CDR1 MNHNY and CDR2 SVGAGI (reference sequence). The DNA of the CDR3 is TGTGCCAGCAGTACCACGGCAGGGGGCAATCTGTTTTTT. As protein: CASSTTAGGNLFF.

This clone has only one observation. This chain links TRBV12-5 with TRBJ2-1, with 10 nucleotides matching TRBD2. Germline V gene data show CDR1 as LGHNT and CDR2 as FRNRAP. V dropped 6 bases and J dropped 8; count of bases not matched to a gene: 13. There are 16 residues in the CDR3. CDR3 region: CASGEPGTSAPDEQFF. In nucleotides, the CDR3 is TGTGCTAGTGGAGAGCCCGGGACTAGCGCCCCCGATGAGCAGTTCTTC.

The genes are TRBV6-4 and TRBJ2-5, with 9 bases identical to TRBD2. With the DNA end fitting TRBJ2-7 better, the J assignment may be wrong. This CDR3 is built from 14 residues. CDR1 is MRHNA, CDR2 SNTAGT, per germline. As DNA, the CDR3 is TGTGCCAGCAGTGTTCTAGCGGGGTCCTACGAGCAGTACTTC. Protein: CASSVLAGSYEQYF.

The chain combines TRBV19 with TRBJ2-1, with 12 bases matching TRBD2. The ends lost 7 bases at V and 7 bases at J; junction bases unmatched: 11. CDR3 size: 16 residues. CDR1 and CDR2 from the germline V gene are LNHDA and SQIVND (reference sequence). The CDR3 DNA reads as TGTGCCAGTACCCTCGACCTAGCGGGGGGGCATAATGAGCAGTTCTTC. Amino acid sequence: CASTLDLAGGHNEQFF.

This clone was counted a few times. The chain links TRBV25-1 to TRBJ2-7, with TRBD2 matching 9 bases. Trimming removed 4 bases from V and 2 bases from J; junction bases left unmatched: 3. Looked up from germline, CDR1 is MGHDK and CDR2 is SYGVNS. The CDR3 consists of 14 residues. CDR3 DNA sequence: TGTGCCAGCAGTGGAGGCGGGGGGGCCTACGAGCAGTACTTC. It is translated as CASSGGGGAYEQYF.

This sequence joins TRBV19 and TRBJ2-2; D possibly corresponds to TRBD1 (6 bases). Germline V gene sequence: CDR1 LNHDA, CDR2 SQIVND (reference sequence). There are 15 residues in the CDR3. Trimming removed 5 bases from V and 6 bases from J, with 16 bases in between. CDR3 nucleotides: TGTGCCAGTAGTCAAGACCAACAGGGATCCGGGGAGCTGTTTTTT. Translating it yields CASSQDQQGSGELFF.

The chain couples TRBV6-4 to TRBJ2-1; 7 bases agree with TRBD2. V lost 6 bases to trimming and J lost 6 bases; unmatched junction nucleotides: 14. CDR1 and CDR2 from the germline V gene are MRHNA and SNTAGT. The CDR3 runs 16 residues. In DNA, the CDR3 is TGTGCCAGCAGCCCACGGGGGGACTACCTCGTCAATGAGCAGTTCTTC. Encoded protein: CASSPRGDYLVNEQFF.

CDR3 amino acids: CASSPTGGPYEQYF. CDR3 in DNA: TGTGCCAGCAGCCCGACAGGGGGCCCCTACGAGCAGTACTTC. The chain employs TRBV7-2 and TRBJ2-7, with TRBD1 matching over 10 bases. After removal of 5 bases from V and 2 bases from J, the junction contained 3 bases not matched to a gene. This CDR3 spans 14 amino acids. From germline, CDR1 is SGHTA and CDR2 FQGNSA. Variable domain in full (rest from reference TRBV7-2 and TRBJ2-7): GAGVSQSPSNKVTEKGKDVELRCDPISGHTALYWYRQSLGQGLEFLIYFQGNSAPDKSGLPSDRFSAERTGGSVSTLTIQRTQQEDSAVYLCASSPTGGPYEQYFGPGTRLTVT.

V and J are TRBV5-1 and TRBJ2-3; 11 bases match TRBD2. Germline loops: CDR1 SGHRS, CDR2 YFSETQ. V lost 3 bases to trimming and J lost 1 base; unmatched junction nucleotides: 10. This CDR3 has 18 residues. CDR3 coding DNA: TGCGCCAGCAGCTGGGTCACTAGCGGGGGATGGGGCACAGATACGCAGTATTTT. The encoded protein is CASSWVTSGGWGTDTQYF.